These 7 T cell receptor beta chains share one sample of origin, sequenced in a study of glioma-infiltrating T cells. The iRepertoire nested amplicon-rescue multiplex PCR amplified TCR alpha and beta CDR3s from RNA. TCRdb passed the multiplex PCR reads through MiXCR, listing each CDR3 protein once. The data show under 150,000 distinct CDR3 sequences, around 42% seen once. Sequenced: glioma tissue, nonneoplastic brain tissue, or PBMCs (not recorded which). These receptors came from a human donor with low-grade glioma or glioblastoma, undergoing nonglioma brain surgery, or in good health (not recorded which).

In this sample, this clonotype turned up many times. This chain links TRBV6-1 with TRBJ2-7; TRBD1 aligns across 8 bases. The V gene's germline CDR1 is MNHNS and CDR2 SASEGT. The V gene end was trimmed by 6 bases and the J gene end by 5 bases; junction bases not matched to a gene: 6. This CDR3 spans 13 amino acids. This chain's CDR3 is CASSLKDRDEQYF. The CDR3 DNA sequence: TGTGCCAGCAGCCTTAAGGACAGGGACGAGCAGTACTTC.

Turning to this clonotype: This clone may be a read error of a much larger clone one base away. The gene calls are TRBV6-2 or TRBV6-3 and TRBJ1-1; D call uncertain. The V end was cut by 5 bases, the J end by 1 base, with 14 bases between. This CDR3 spans 15 amino acids. Looked up from germline, CDR1 is MNHEY and CDR2 is SVGEGT. The CDR3, as DNA: TGTGCCAGCAGTGCCACACGGAGGCCGAACACTGAAGCTTTCTTT. Translation: CASSATRRPNTEAFF.

This clonotype was detected only a few times. The rearrangement links TRBV7-2 to TRBJ1-6, with D possibly TRBD1 on 6 matching bases. The length of the CDR3 is 14 residues. The V end was cut by 10 bases, the J end by 7 bases, with 17 bases between. The germline CDR1 and CDR2 sequences are SGHTA and FQGNSA. CDR3: CATVLQGRNSPLHF. CDR3 nucleotides: TGTGCCACCGTCTTACAGGGACGAAATTCACCCCTCCACTTT.

The chain has TRBV27 and TRBJ2-7; D is perhaps TRBD1 (5 bases). Germline CDR1 reads MNHEY; CDR2 reads SMNVEV (reference sequence). The V and J ends lost 7 bases and 7 bases respectively, with 17 bases between them. The CDR3 runs to 13 residues. CDR3 DNA sequence: TGTGCCAGCAAAAGGGGCGTCGTAGGGGAGCAGTACTTC. It yields the protein CASKRGVVGEQYF.

This clonotype has just a few counts. The V gene is TRBV7-2, the J gene TRBJ2-4; the D is unclear. V lost 2 bases and J lost 0, with 5 bases in between. CDR3 size: 14 residues. Germline loops: CDR1 SGHTA, CDR2 FQGNSA. The CDR3 sequence is CASSLTLAKNIQYF. CDR3 bases: TGTGCCAGCAGCTTAACGCTAGCCAAAAACATTCAGTACTTC. Drawing the rest from reference TRBV7-2 and TRBJ2-4, the complete variable domain is GAGVSQSPSNKVTEKGKDVELRCDPISGHTALYWYRQSLGQGLEFLIYFQGNSAPDKSGLPSDRFSAERTGGSVSTLTIQRTQQEDSAVYLCASSLTLAKNIQYFGAGTRLSVL.

This clonotype was seen repeatedly, ten times or more. The chain uses TRBV6-1 and TRBJ1-5; no reliable D call. Germline V gives CDR1 MNHNS, CDR2 SASEGT. This CDR3 spans 12 amino acids. V lost 5 bases to trimming and J lost 6 bases, with 8 bases between them. CDR3 coding DNA: TGTGCCAGCAGTTCGCGGGGTCAGCCCCAGCATTTT. Translated, it gives CASSSRGQPQHF.

This clonotype was seen a few times. This chain joins TRBV10-3 and TRBJ2-7; TRBD1 is a possible D gene (5 bases). The V end lost 4 bases, the J end lost 2 bases, and 12 bases lay between the germline ends. This CDR3 comprises 14 residues. Germline values: CDR1 ENHRY, CDR2 SYGVKD. In DNA, the CDR3 is TGTGCCATCAGTGGGCAGACAGTAACCTACGAGCAGTACTTC. Encoded protein: CAISGQTVTYEQYF.